The rows below give T cell receptor beta chains drawn from one sample of a study of control samples from healthy donors and cancer patients. Produced via immunoSEQ multiplex PCR; TCRdb's table is partial and in-frame only. The sample shows about 110,000 clones, more than 85% of them seen only once. Sample: blood. These receptors all stem from a woman aged 18-29 years in good health. Each CDR3 is given with its conserved first and last residue. The D gene is left open where the match is weak. Clone size is given for some rows only: seen once, a few or many times, or a class if the clone is expanded.

J gene,D gene,clone size,V gene,CDR3 protein,CDR3 DNA
TRBJ2-2,NA,NA,TRBV28,CASSLTGPPGGELFF,TGTGCCAGCAGTTTAACCGGTCCCCCGGGCGGGGAGCTGTTTTTT
TRBJ2-7,NA,once,TRBV3-1/TRBV3-2,CASSRFDRPGSYEQYF,TGTGCCAGCAGCCGATTTGACAGGCCTGGCTCCTACGAGCAGTACTTC
TRBJ2-2,TRBD1,few,TRBV29-1,CSGTGGTGELFF,TGCAGCGGAACAGGGGGTACCGGGGAGCTGTTTTTT
TRBJ1-5,NA,NA,TRBV10-3,CAISDHTEGGQPQHF,TGTGCCATCAGTGACCACACGGAGGGCGGGCAGCCCCAGCATTTT
TRBJ2-1,NA,NA,TRBV27,CASSLDPGPYNEQFF,TGTGCCAGCAGTTTAGATCCAGGGCCTTACAATGAGCAGTTCTTC
TRBJ2-2,TRBD2,NA,TRBV24-1,CATSGEEKRGGPGELFF,TGTGCCACCAGTGGGGAGGAGAAGCGGGGGGGCCCCGGGGAGCTGTTTTTT
TRBJ2-1,TRBD2,NA,TRBV7-2,CASSFSGGPSSYNEQFF,TGTGCCAGCAGCTTTAGCGGGGGGCCGAGCTCCTACAATGAGCAGTTCTTC
TRBJ2-2,TRBD2,NA,TRBV6-5,CASTTSGRGTGELFF,TGTGCCAGCACGACTAGCGGGAGAGGAACCGGGGAGCTGTTTTTT
TRBJ1-4,NA,NA,TRBV6-1,CASSEVMEEKLFF,TGTGCCAGCAGTGAGGTCATGGAAGAAAAACTGTTTTTT
TRBJ2-1,TRBD1,NA,TRBV2,CASSTDRALYNEQFF,TGTGCCAGCAGCACTGACAGGGCGCTTTACAATGAGCAGTTCTTC
TRBJ2-7,NA,NA,TRBV25-1,CASSERGEQYF,TGTGCCAGCAGTGAGAGGGGCGAGCAGTACTTC
TRBJ2-3,NA,NA,TRBV9,CASSVEWGPTDTQYF,TGTGCCAGCAGCGTAGAGTGGGGGCCCACAGATACGCAGTATTTT
TRBJ1-6,TRBD1,many,TRBV6-6,CASSPYRGNPYNSPLHF,TGTGCCAGCAGTCCATACAGGGGAAATCCCTATAATTCACCCCTCCACTTT
TRBJ1-6,TRBD1,NA,TRBV7-2,CASSLGDRGLDNSPLHF,TGTGCCAGCAGCTTAGGGGACAGGGGGCTCGATAATTCACCCCTCCACTTT
TRBJ2-5,TRBD1,NA,TRBV5-1,CATSLQGARETQYF,TGCGCCACCTCTCTCCAGGGGGCGCGGGAGACCCAGTACTTC
TRBJ1-6,NA,NA,TRBV5-5,CASSLVGSSYNSPLHF,TGTGCCAGCAGCTTGGTAGGCAGCTCCTATAATTCACCCCTCCACTTT
TRBJ2-5,NA,NA,TRBV5-8,CASSLGAWGGGETQYF,TGTGCCAGCAGCTTAGGGGCGTGGGGGGGCGGAGAGACCCAGTACTTC
TRBJ2-7,NA,once,TRBV30,CAWSEGNPYEQYF,TGTGCCTGGAGTGAGGGCAATCCCTACGAGCAGTACTTC
TRBJ2-7,NA,once,TRBV6-2/TRBV6-3,CASSYGPGIPTYEQYF,TGTGCCAGCAGTTACGGACCTGGAATCCCCACCTACGAGCAGTACTTC
TRBJ2-4,NA,NA,TRBV24-1,CATSDLQPGAKNIQYF,TGTGCCACCAGTGATTTGCAACCGGGAGCTAAAAACATTCAGTACTTC
TRBJ2-3,NA,once,TRBV7-2,CASSLQAGNTDTQYF,TGTGCCAGCAGCTTACAGGCGGGGAATACAGATACGCAGTATTTT
TRBJ1-6,NA,NA,TRBV13,CASSLGHSDSPLHF,TGTGCCAGCAGCTTAGGACACTCCGATTCACCCCTCCACTTT
TRBJ1-2,NA,NA,TRBV18,CASSPAGAPNYGYTF,TGTGCCAGCTCACCGGCTGGGGCGCCTAACTATGGCTACACCTTC
TRBJ2-7,NA,NA,TRBV15,CATSRGGTGVPEQYF,TGTGCCACCAGCAGAGGTGGTACGGGAGTCCCCGAGCAGTACTTC
TRBJ2-5,NA,NA,TRBV10-3,CAISELGKETQYF,TGTGCCATCAGTGAGCTGGGGAAAGAGACCCAGTACTTC